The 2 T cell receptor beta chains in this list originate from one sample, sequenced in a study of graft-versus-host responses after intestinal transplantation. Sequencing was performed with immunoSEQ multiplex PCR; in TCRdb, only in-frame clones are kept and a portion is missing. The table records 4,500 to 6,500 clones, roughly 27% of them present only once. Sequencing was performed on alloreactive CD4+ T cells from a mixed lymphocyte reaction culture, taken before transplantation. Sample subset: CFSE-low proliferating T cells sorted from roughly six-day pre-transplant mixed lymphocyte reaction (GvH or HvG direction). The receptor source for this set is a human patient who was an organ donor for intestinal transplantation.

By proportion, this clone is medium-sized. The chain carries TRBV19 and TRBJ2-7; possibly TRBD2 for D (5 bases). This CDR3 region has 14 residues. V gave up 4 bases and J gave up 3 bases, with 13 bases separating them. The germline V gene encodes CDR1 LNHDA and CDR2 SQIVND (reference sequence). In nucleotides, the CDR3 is TGTGCCAGTAGTACCCGGGGTCGGCTCTACGAGCAGTACTTC. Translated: CASSTRGRLYEQYF. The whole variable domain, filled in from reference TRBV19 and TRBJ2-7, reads DGGITQSPKYLFRKEGQNVTLSCEQNLNHDAMYWYRQDPGQGLRLIYYSQIVNDFQKGDIAEGYSVSREKKESFPLTVTSAQKNPTAFYLCASSTRGRLYEQYFGPGTRLTVT.

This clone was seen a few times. DNA of the CDR3: TGCGCCAGCAGCCTCAGGGGACTAGCGGACGCCTACGAGCAGTACTTC. Encoded protein: CASSLRGLADAYEQYF. The chain employs TRBV4-1 and TRBJ2-7; the match to TRBD2 covers 11 bases. Trimming cost V 4 bases and J 2 bases; bases outside gene matches: 7. The length of the CDR3 is 16 residues. Germline CDR1 and CDR2: MGHRA and YSYEKL.